The 18 T cell receptor beta chains below were found in one sample sequenced in a study of blood T cell repertoires in COVID-19 (TCRdb year 2020). Library method: the immunoSEQ multiplex PCR assay. TCRdb took over this immuneACCESS table, retaining in-frame rearrangements with V and J assigned. Such tables are incomplete; in checked studies, under half of the missing clones stem from an unresolved V gene, and the remainder is unexplained. The sample table holds 60,000 to 70,000 clones, of which roughly 84% were seen once. The ten largest clonotypes hold 8.8% of the sample. Specimen: peripheral blood. The source is a man aged 50-60 years with active COVID-19.

This chain joins TRBV4-3 and TRBJ2-3; no firm D call. Per the germline V gene, CDR1 is LGHNA and CDR2 is YSLEER. Trimming removed 0 bases from V and 5 bases from J, with 6 bases in between. The CDR3 is made up of 13 amino acids. This CDR3 is CASSQETGDTQYF. The CDR3 DNA is TGCGCCAGCAGCCAAGAGACGGGAGATACGCAGTATTTT.

V is TRBV15 and J is TRBJ1-2, with TRBD1 matching over 8 bases. CDR1 is LNHNV and CDR2 is YYDKDF in the germline V gene (reference sequence). The V and J ends lost 0 bases and 8 bases, in that order; junction bases with no gene match: 5. The CDR3 is 14 residues long. The CDR3, as DNA: TGTGCCACCAGCAGAGATTTTTCAGGGGGCGGCTACACCTTC. It translates to CATSRDFSGGGYTF.

V and J are TRBV7-9 and TRBJ1-3; D is possibly TRBD1 (6 bases). With 1 base removed from V and 0 bases from J, the gap between germline ends came to 10 bases. The V gene's germline CDR1 is SEHNR and CDR2 FQNEAQ (reference sequence). The CDR3 totals 16 residues. The CDR3: CASSLGSRGSGNTIYF. The CDR3 DNA is TGTGCCAGCAGCTTAGGGAGCAGGGGCTCTGGAAACACCATATATTTT.

The chain links TRBV5-1 to TRBJ1-2; 10 bases match TRBD1. J was trimmed by 4 bases and V by 6 bases; bases with no gene match: 9. This CDR3 region has 15 residues. Germline values: CDR1 SGHRS, CDR2 YFSETQ. CDR3 DNA: TGCGCCAGCAACCCACGGACAGGGGGGACCTATGGCTACACCTTC. Translated: CASNPRTGGTYGYTF.

A word on this clone: One junction end disagrees with the germline gene, perhaps due to a read error. V gene TRBV6-5 combines with J gene TRBJ1-2, with 8 bases that match TRBD1. The CDR3 has 11 amino acids. CDR1 is MNHEY and CDR2 is SVGAGI in the germline V gene. CDR3 amino acids: CASSKDRVTSF. The DNA of the CDR3 is TGTGCCAGCAGTAAGGACAGGGTCACTTCTTTC.

J is TRBJ2-7 and V is TRBV2; no clear D. The germline CDR1 and CDR2 sequences are SNHLY and FYNNEI. The CDR3 runs to 12 residues. V was trimmed by 5 bases and J by 0 bases, leaving 5 bases between them. CDR3 nucleotides: TGTGCCAGCAGTTCCTTCTCCTACGAGCAGTACTTC. Translation: CASSSFSYEQYF.

CDR3 loop: CASDSTGEKLFF. The CDR3 nucleotides are TGTGCCAGCGACTCGACGGGGGAAAAACTGTTTTTT. This rearrangement joins TRBV7-9 to TRBJ1-4; no clear D. CDR3 length: 12 residues. Trimming removed 8 bases from V and 8 bases from J, with 12 bases in between. Germline V lookup: CDR1 SEHNR, CDR2 FQNEAQ (reference sequence).

This chain links TRBV6-2 or TRBV6-3 with TRBJ1-4; no clear D gene. CDR1 and CDR2 (germline): MNHEY, SVGEGT. The V gene lost 2 bases and the J gene lost 7 bases, with 5 bases spanning the gap. The CDR3 consists of 12 residues. The CDR3 loop reads CASSYNGEKLFF. DNA of the CDR3: TGTGCCAGCAGTTACAACGGTGAAAAACTGTTTTTT.

The CDR3 region is CASSILSGGQAFF. The CDR3 DNA reads as TGTGCCAGTAGTATCCTCTCCGGAGGGCAAGCTTTCTTT. The chain uses TRBV19 and TRBJ1-1; D unresolved. With 3 bases removed from V and 9 bases from J, the gap between germline ends came to 14 bases. This CDR3 is 13 amino acids long. Germline CDR1 and CDR2: LNHDA and SQIVND (reference sequence).

This chain uses TRBV10-3 with TRBJ2-7; 10 nucleotides agree with TRBD2. The germline V gene has CDR1 ENHRY and CDR2 SYGVKD. V trimming: 4 bases; J trimming: 4 bases; junction bases outside the gene matches: 7. The CDR3 is 15 amino acids. The CDR3 DNA follows: TGTGCCATCAGTGCAATAGCGGGGGGCGCGTACGAGCAGTACTTC. Protein: CAISAIAGGAYEQYF.

V gene TRBV12-3 or TRBV12-4 combines with J gene TRBJ2-5; 7 positions match TRBD1. V trimming: 8 bases; J trimming: 0 bases; junction bases outside the gene matches: 0. This CDR3 is built from 12 residues. The CDR3 region is CASGTDQETQYF. DNA for the CDR3: TGTGCCAGCGGGACAGACCAAGAGACCCAGTACTTC.

V gene TRBV5-6 combines with J gene TRBJ2-7, with D unclear. Trimming removed 4 bases from V and 7 bases from J, with 18 bases in between. This CDR3 is built from 14 residues. Germline V gene lookup returns CDR1 SGHDT and CDR2 YYEEEE. CDR3 loop: CASSRNGRYGEQYF. The CDR3 nucleotides read TGTGCCAGCAGCCGGAATGGGCGATATGGGGAGCAGTACTTC.

V and J are TRBV13 and TRBJ2-7; 11 nucleotides agree with TRBD2. Losses at the gene ends were 4 bases for V and 5 bases for J; bases not matched to a gene: 16. The CDR3 extends over 18 amino acids. The germline gives CDR1 PRHDT, CDR2 FYEKMQ (reference sequence). The CDR3 bases are TGTGCCAGCAGCTCCGAATCCCCCCTAGCGGGAGGCAGCAACGAGCAGTACTTC. Residues: CASSSESPLAGGSNEQYF.

This clone has just one count. The chain couples TRBV21-1 to TRBJ2-1; TRBD2, the D gene given by the table, was not confirmed from the DNA. TRBV21-1 represents a pseudogene. There are 19 residues in the CDR3. CDR3 bases: TGTGCCAGCAGCAAAGCGGGGACTAGCGGGTCGAGCTCCTACAATGAGCAGTTCTTC. Its protein product is CASSKAGTSGSSSYNEQFF.

The chain combines TRBV19 with TRBJ2-2, with a possible D match to TRBD2 (6 bases). This CDR3 has 14 residues. CDR1 and CDR2 from the germline V gene are LNHDA and SQIVND (reference sequence). Trimming removed 6 bases from V and 5 bases from J, with 13 bases in between. The CDR3 DNA follows: TGTGCCAGTAGGAGACAAGGGAGGACCGGGGAGCTGTTTTTT. Protein sequence: CASRRQGRTGELFF.

The rearrangement uses TRBV27 and TRBJ1-4; tentatively, D is TRBD1 (5 bases). Per germline, CDR1 MNHEY and CDR2 SMNVEV (reference sequence). Trimming took 3 bases from V and 3 from J, leaving 11 bases between them. The CDR3 has 15 residues. The CDR3 sequence is CASSFHGAANEKLFF. CDR3 coding DNA: TGTGCCAGCAGTTTTCATGGGGCGGCTAATGAAAAACTGTTTTTT.

This chain joins TRBV6-2 or TRBV6-3 and TRBJ1-5; 10 positions match TRBD1. V lost 4 bases to trimming and J lost 7 bases; unmatched junction nucleotides: 7. Germline lookup yields CDR1 MNHEY and CDR2 SVGEGT. The CDR3 is 15 residues long. CDR3 in DNA: TGTGCCAGCAGTTTCATCGACAGGGGGCGGCAGCCCCAGCATTTT. As protein: CASSFIDRGRQPQHF.

The rearrangement links TRBV7-9 to TRBJ2-2; D is possibly TRBD1 (6 bases). Germline CDR1 reads SEHNR; CDR2 reads FQNEAQ (reference sequence). The CDR3 spans 14 residues. Trimming cost V 3 bases and J 7 bases, with 12 bases left between them. CDR3: CASSLGRGIGELFF. The CDR3, as DNA: TGTGCCAGCAGCTTGGGCAGGGGAATCGGGGAGCTGTTTTTT.